The 13 T cell receptor beta chains below all came from one sample that was sequenced in a study of cytomegalovirus exposure and HLA in healthy donors. Primers for the PCR totalled 60 Vbeta and 13 Jbeta. Generated by immunoSEQ multiplex PCR, the TCRdb table keeps only in-frame clones and is missing some. The sample shows around 210,000 clones, roughly four fifths of them seen only once. The sequencing input was PBMCs. The receptors were sampled from a middle-aged woman in good health and CMV-seronegative.

The V gene is TRBV28, the J gene TRBJ2-1, with 10 bases aligning to TRBD1. From germline, CDR1 is MDHEN and CDR2 SYDVKM. The ends lost 3 bases at V and 7 bases at J; junction bases unmatched: 9. The CDR3 spans 16 residues. CDR3 nucleotides: TGTGCCAGCAGTTTTGGGGGCGACAGGGGGCGGAATGAGCAGTTCTTC. This codes for CASSFGGDRGRNEQFF.

This chain joins TRBV6-5 and TRBJ1-4; D uncertain. CDR1 is MNHEY, CDR2 SVGAGI, per germline. The CDR3 is 13 residues long. Trimming stripped 10 bases from V and 5 bases from J, with 14 bases between. Written as DNA, the CDR3 is TGTGCCACCGGGCCTCGGGGAAATGAAAAACTGTTTTTT. This encodes CATGPRGNEKLFF.

This clone was found once. The chain joins TRBV9 to TRBJ2-1, with D possibly being TRBD2 (6 bases). Trimming shortened V by 1 base and J by 8 bases, and 13 bases separated the two germline ends. The CDR3 has 14 residues. Germline V gives CDR1 SGDLS, CDR2 YYNGEE. CDR3 DNA sequence: TGTGCCAGCAGCGTACGACTAGGTGGGGATGAGCAGTTCTTC. Amino acid sequence: CASSVRLGGDEQFF.

The chain carries TRBV18 and TRBJ2-3; no reliable D call. Germline CDR1 and CDR2: KGHSH and LQKENI. V lost 1 base and J 4 bases, leaving 3 bases between the germline ends. This CDR3 is 12 amino acids long. This CDR3 is CASSPLADTQYF. The DNA for the CDR3 is TGTGCCAGCTCACCACTCGCAGATACGCAGTATTTT.

The table lists this clone with a count of one. The genes are TRBV7-2 and TRBJ2-7; D perhaps matches TRBD2 (6 bases). Germline V gene sequence: CDR1 SGHTA, CDR2 FQGNSA. Trimming left V 1 base short and J 0 bases short, with 10 bases between. This CDR3 spans 15 amino acids. CDR3 protein: CASSLGGASSYEQYF. CDR3 nucleotide sequence: TGTGCCAGCAGCTTAGGCGGGGCGTCCTCCTACGAGCAGTACTTC.

The chain recombines TRBV28 with TRBJ1-6, with D perhaps TRBD1 (6 bases). Germline V gene lookup returns CDR1 MDHEN and CDR2 SYDVKM. This CDR3 has 13 residues. V was trimmed by 10 bases and J by 5 bases, leaving 12 bases between them. This CDR3 reads CATKGQNNSPLHF. DNA for the CDR3: TGTGCCACGAAAGGACAGAATAATTCACCCCTCCACTTT. The full variable domain, its missing parts supplied by reference TRBV28 and TRBJ1-6, is DVKVTQSSRYLVKRTGEKVFLECVQDMDHENMFWYRQDPGLGLRLIYFSYDVKMKEKGDIPEGYSVSREKKERFSLILESASTNQTSMYLCATKGQNNSPLHFGNGTRLTVT.

This chain joins TRBV9 and TRBJ2-1, with 14 bases fitting TRBD2. V was clipped by 6 bases and J by 6 bases; unmatched bases: 14. Germline CDR1 and CDR2: SGDLS and YYNGEE. This CDR3 contains 18 residues. The DNA for the CDR3 is TGTGCCAGCACCCCGGGACTAGCGGGAGAGGGTTATAGCAATGAGCAGTTCTTC. This codes for CASTPGLAGEGYSNEQFF.

The chain uses TRBV5-4 and TRBJ2-2, with 9 bases aligning to TRBD2. CDR1 and CDR2 (germline): SGHNT, YYREEE (reference sequence). V trimming: 4 bases; J trimming: 2 bases; junction bases outside the gene matches: 3. This CDR3 is 15 amino acids long. The CDR3 DNA is TGTGCCAGCAGCCCTAGCGGGACCAACACCGGGGAGCTGTTTTTT. It yields the protein CASSPSGTNTGELFF.

In this sample, this clone turned up a few times. This rearrangement joins TRBV6-4 to TRBJ2-1, with TRBD2 identical over 13 bases. V lost 5 bases and J lost 7; bases outside the gene matches: 2. The germline V gene has CDR1 MRHNA and CDR2 SNTAGT. The CDR3 is 14 amino acids. Written as DNA, the CDR3 is TGTGCCAGCAGTTCGACTAGCGGGAGGAATGAGCAGTTCTTC. Encoded protein: CASSSTSGRNEQFF.

This rearrangement joins TRBV5-1 to TRBJ2-5, with 11 bases aligning to TRBD1. Germline V gene sequence: CDR1 SGHRS, CDR2 YFSETQ. CDR3 size: 15 residues. Germline trimming cut 2 bases from V and 5 bases from J; bases unmatched to any gene: 5. The CDR3 DNA reads TGCGCCAGCAGCTTCGGACAGGGGGCGAAGGAGACCCAGTACTTC. This sequence encodes CASSFGQGAKETQYF.

This CDR3 reads CASSLLAGVNTGELFF. Written as DNA, the CDR3 is TGTGCCAGCAGTTTATTAGCGGGAGTAAACACCGGGGAGCTGTTTTTT. The chain is built from TRBV27 and TRBJ2-2; the match to TRBD2 covers 9 bases. The germline V gene has CDR1 MNHEY and CDR2 SMNVEV (reference sequence). The CDR3 is 16 amino acids. Losses at the gene ends were 1 base for V and 2 bases for J; bases not matched to a gene: 2.

The V call is TRBV5-6, the J call TRBJ2-2, with D possibly being TRBD2 (5 bases). V lost 0 bases to trimming and J lost 8 bases, with 8 bases between them. Germline CDR1 and CDR2: SGHDT and YYEEEE. The CDR3 loop spans 13 amino acids. DNA of the CDR3: TGTGCCAGCAGCTTGGGAGGGCCGGGGGAGCTGTTTTTT. Its protein is CASSLGGPGELFF.

CDR3 sequence (DNA): TGCGCCAGCAGCTTGGCCGAGACAGGGGGAGATAAAAACATTCAGTACTTC. It specifies CASSLAETGGDKNIQYF. The V and J genes are TRBV5-1 and TRBJ2-4, with 9 nucleotides matching TRBD1. CDR1 and CDR2 (germline): SGHRS, YFSETQ. The trim removed 0 bases at V and 4 bases at J, leaving 8 bases unmatched. The CDR3 runs 17 residues.